This TCR beta chain stems from a study of tumor-infiltrating lymphocytes in primary liver carcinoma. Bulk tissue was left unsorted, and RNA and DNA were co-extracted from roughly 20-30 mg of it. Chronic HBV infection was present, with no prior treatment. Concerning this clonotype itself: The conserved closing phenylalanine or tryptophan is absent in this CDR3, likely reflecting a read error.

Priming with a constant-region primer yielded TCR beta cDNA from roughly 0.45 ug total RNA. Slightly modified ARM-PCR, run as three nested multiplex PCR rounds, produced the TCR beta libraries. In the first two PCR rounds, TRBV1-TRBV30 forward primers were paired with a C-beta reverse primer, and each round lasted roughly 9 cycles. One entry per CDR3 protein results from TCRdb running MiXCR on the multiplex PCR reads. The sample has approximately 40,000 distinct CDR3 sequences; approximately 70% are singletons. The CDR3 loop spans 20 amino acids. The germline V gene encodes CDR1 MGHRA and CDR2 YSYEKL.

The receptor was isolated from a man between 35 and 55 years old with primary liver carcinoma and hepatitis B virus infection. The sequenced sample was liver tumor tissue from sampling region 2. Subset of the sample: tumor region T2, inferior pole. This chain uses TRBV4-1 with TRBJ1-6; D perhaps matches TRBD1 (5 bases). CDR3 sequence: CASSQDPGGGFNSYNPPLHL. The CDR3 DNA follows: TGCGCCAGCAGTCAAGACCCGGGCGGGGGGTTTAATTCCTATAATCCACCCCTCCACTTA.